This T cell receptor beta chain was captured by sequencing in a study of identical twins. Each CDR3 protein is one row after TCRdb ran MiXCR on the 5' RACE reads. Of 450,000 or so distinct CDR3 sequences listed, 13% to 15% are singletons. Healthy Caucasians supplied all donations. V was clipped by 2 bases and J by 6 bases, with 8 bases between them. From germline, CDR1 is SGHTA and CDR2 FQGNSA. This CDR3 spans 13 amino acids. This sample was also put to use in a study of yellow fever vaccine responses in identical twins. That report notes: Twins reportedly showed a vaccine T cell response that seemed partly convergent and partly personalized.

The chain joins TRBV7-2 to TRBJ1-5; D not certain. This TCR was sampled from a woman aged 18-35 years in good health. Sequenced material: CD4+ T cells sorted from blood. The CDR3 nucleotides are TGTGCCAGCAGCTTACATGGGGTTCAGCCCCAGCATTTT. Amino acids: CASSLHGVQPQHF.